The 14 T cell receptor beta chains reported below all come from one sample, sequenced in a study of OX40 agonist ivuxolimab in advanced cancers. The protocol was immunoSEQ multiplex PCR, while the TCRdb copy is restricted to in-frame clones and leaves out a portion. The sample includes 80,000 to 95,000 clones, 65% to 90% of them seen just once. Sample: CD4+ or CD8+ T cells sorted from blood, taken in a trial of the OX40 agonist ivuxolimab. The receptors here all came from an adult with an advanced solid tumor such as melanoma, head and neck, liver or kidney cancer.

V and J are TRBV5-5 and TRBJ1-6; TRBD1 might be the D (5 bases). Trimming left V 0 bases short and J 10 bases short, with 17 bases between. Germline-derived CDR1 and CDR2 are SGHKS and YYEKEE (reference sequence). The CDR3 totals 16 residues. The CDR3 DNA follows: TGTGCCAGCAGCTTGGATCCCAGGGTACTTGAGTCACCCCTCCACTTT. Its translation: CASSLDPRVLESPLHF.

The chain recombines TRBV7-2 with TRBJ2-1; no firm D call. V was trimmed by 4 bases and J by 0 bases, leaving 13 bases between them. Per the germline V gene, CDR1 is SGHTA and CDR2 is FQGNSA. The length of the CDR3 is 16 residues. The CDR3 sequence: CASSSSYSSSYNEQFF. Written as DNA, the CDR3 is TGTGCCAGCAGCTCGTCCTATTCAAGCTCCTACAATGAGCAGTTCTTC. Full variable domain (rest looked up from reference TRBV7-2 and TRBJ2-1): GAGVSQSPSNKVTEKGKDVELRCDPISGHTALYWYRQSLGQGLEFLIYFQGNSAPDKSGLPSDRFSAERTGGSVSTLTIQRTQQEDSAVYLCASSSSYSSSYNEQFFGPGTRLTVL.

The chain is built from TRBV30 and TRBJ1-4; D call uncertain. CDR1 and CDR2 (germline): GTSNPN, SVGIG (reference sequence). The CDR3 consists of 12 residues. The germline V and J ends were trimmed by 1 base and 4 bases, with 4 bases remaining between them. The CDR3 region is CAWSANNEKLFF. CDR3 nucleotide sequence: TGTGCCTGGAGTGCGAATAATGAAAAACTGTTTTTT.

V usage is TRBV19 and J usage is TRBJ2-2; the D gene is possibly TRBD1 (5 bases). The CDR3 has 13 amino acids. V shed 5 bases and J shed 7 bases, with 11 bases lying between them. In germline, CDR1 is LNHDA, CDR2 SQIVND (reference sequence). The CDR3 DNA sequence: TGTGCCAGTAGTCCTAATACAGGCGGGGAGCTGTTTTTT. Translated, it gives CASSPNTGGELFF.

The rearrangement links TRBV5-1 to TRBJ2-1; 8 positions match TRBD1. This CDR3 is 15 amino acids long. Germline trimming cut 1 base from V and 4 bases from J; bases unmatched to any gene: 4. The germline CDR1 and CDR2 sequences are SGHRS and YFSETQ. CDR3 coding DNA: TGCGCCAGCAGCTTGTCAGGGGGCGATTACAATGAGCAGTTCTTC. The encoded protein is CASSLSGGDYNEQFF.

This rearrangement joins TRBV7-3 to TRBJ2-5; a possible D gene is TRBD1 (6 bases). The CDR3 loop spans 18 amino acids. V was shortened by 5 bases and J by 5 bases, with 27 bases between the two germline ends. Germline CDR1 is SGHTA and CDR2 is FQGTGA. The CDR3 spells CASSLSAAGTIPGETQYF. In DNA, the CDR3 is TGTGCCAGCAGCCTCAGTGCAGCCGGGACAATACCTGGGGAGACCCAGTACTTC.

For the CDR3, the DNA is TGTGCCAGCTCACCAGGGGCCCCCAGGCTAGGGTACAATGAGCAGTTCTTC. This translates into CASSPGAPRLGYNEQFF. This chain uses TRBV18 with TRBJ2-1; tentatively, D is TRBD1 (5 bases). CDR3 length equals 17 residues. The V and J ends lost 2 bases and 4 bases respectively, with 18 bases between them. In germline, CDR1 is KGHSH, CDR2 LQKENI.

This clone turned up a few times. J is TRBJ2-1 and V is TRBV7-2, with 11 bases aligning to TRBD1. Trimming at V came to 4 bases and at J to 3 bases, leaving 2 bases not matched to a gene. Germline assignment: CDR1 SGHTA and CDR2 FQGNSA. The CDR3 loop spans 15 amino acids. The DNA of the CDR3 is TGTGCCAGCAGCTCCGGGACAGGGGGCTACAATGAGCAGTTCTTC. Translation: CASSSGTGGYNEQFF. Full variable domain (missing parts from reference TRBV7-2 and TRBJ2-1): GAGVSQSPSNKVTEKGKDVELRCDPISGHTALYWYRQSLGQGLEFLIYFQGNSAPDKSGLPSDRFSAERTGGSVSTLTIQRTQQEDSAVYLCASSSGTGGYNEQFFGPGTRLTVL.

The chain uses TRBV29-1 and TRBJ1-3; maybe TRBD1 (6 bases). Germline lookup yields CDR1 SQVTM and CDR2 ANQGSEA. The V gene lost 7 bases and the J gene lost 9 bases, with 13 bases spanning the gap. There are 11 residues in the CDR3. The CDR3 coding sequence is TGCAGCGCCAGGGGCGGGGGCACCATATATTTT. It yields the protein CSARGGGTIYF.

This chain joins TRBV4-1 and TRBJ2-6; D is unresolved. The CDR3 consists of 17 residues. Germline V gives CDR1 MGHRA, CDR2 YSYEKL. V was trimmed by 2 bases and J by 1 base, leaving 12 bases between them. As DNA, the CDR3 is TGCGCCAGCAGCCAATATTTTAGTACGTCTGGGGCCAACGTCCTGACTTTC. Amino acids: CASSQYFSTSGANVLTF.

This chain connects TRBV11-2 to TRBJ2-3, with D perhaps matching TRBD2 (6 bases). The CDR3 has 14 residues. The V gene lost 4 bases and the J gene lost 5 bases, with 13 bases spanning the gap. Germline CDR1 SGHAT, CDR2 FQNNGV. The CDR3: CASSSREGGDTQYF. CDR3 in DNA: TGTGCCAGCAGCTCCCGAGAGGGAGGAGATACGCAGTATTTT.

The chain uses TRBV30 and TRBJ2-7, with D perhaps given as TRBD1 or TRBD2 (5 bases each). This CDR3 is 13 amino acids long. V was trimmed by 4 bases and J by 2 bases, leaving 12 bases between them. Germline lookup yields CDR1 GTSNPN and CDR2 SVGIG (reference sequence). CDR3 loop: CAWIGDGAYEQYF. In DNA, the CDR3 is TGTGCCTGGATTGGGGACGGTGCCTACGAGCAGTACTTC.

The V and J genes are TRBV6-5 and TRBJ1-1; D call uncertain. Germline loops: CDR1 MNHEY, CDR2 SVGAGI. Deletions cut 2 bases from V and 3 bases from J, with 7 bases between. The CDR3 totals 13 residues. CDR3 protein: CASSYLRDTEAFF. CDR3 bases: TGTGCCAGCAGTTACCTGCGGGACACTGAAGCTTTCTTT.

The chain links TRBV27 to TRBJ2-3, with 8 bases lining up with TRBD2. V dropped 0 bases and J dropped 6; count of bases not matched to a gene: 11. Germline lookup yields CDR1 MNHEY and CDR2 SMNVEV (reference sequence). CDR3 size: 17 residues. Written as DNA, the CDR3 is TGTGCCAGCAGTTTATCGTTTCGGGCGGGGGGCAGGGATACGCAGTATTTT. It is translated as CASSLSFRAGGRDTQYF.